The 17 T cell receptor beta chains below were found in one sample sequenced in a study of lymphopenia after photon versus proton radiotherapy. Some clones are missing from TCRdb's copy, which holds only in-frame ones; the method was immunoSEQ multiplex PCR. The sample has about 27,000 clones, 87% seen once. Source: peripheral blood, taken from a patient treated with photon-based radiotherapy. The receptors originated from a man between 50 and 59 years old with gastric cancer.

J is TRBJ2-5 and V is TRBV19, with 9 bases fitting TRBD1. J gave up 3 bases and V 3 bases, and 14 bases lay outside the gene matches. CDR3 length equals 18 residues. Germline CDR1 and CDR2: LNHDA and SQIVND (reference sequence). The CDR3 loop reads CASSIGTGISLTKETQYF. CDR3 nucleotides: TGTGCCAGTAGTATCGGGACAGGGATTTCGTTAACTAAAGAGACCCAGTACTTC.

The CDR3 sequence: CSARFLSEQFF. For the CDR3, the DNA is TGCAGTGCTAGATTTCTATCTGAGCAGTTCTTC. The chain recombines TRBV20-1 with TRBJ2-1, with D uncertain. The CDR3 is made up of 11 amino acids. CDR1 and CDR2 from the germline V gene are DFQATT and SNEGSKA (reference sequence). V lost 2 bases to trimming and J lost 9 bases, with 8 bases between them.

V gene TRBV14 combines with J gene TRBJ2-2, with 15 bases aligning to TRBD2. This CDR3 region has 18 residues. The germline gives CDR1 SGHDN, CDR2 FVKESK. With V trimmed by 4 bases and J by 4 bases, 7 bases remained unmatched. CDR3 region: CASSLRGLAGGTTGELFF. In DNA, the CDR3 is TGTGCCAGCAGCCTTCGGGGACTAGCGGGGGGTACCACCGGGGAGCTGTTTTTT.

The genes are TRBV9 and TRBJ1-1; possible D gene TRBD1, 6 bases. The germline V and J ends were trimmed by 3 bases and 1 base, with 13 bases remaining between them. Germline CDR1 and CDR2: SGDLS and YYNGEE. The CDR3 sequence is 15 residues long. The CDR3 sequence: CASSAITGWNTEAFF. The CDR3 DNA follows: TGTGCCAGCAGCGCGATAACAGGGTGGAACACTGAAGCTTTCTTT. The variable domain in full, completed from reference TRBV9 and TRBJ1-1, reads DSGVTQTPKHLITATGQRVTLRCSPRSGDLSVYWYQQSLDQGLQFLIQYYNGEERAKGNILERFSAQQFPDLHSELNLSSLELGDSALYFCASSAITGWNTEAFFGQGTRLTVV.

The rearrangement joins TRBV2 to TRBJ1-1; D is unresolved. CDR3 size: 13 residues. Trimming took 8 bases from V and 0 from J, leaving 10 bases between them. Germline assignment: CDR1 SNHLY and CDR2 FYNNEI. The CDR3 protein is CASRGPLNTEAFF. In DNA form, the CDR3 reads TGTGCCAGCCGCGGGCCGTTGAACACTGAAGCTTTCTTT.

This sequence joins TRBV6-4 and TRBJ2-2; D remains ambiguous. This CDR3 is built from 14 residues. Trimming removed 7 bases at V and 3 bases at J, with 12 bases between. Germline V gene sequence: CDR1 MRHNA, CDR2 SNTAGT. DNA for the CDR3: TGTGCCAGCAAGGAAAACCTACACACCGGGGAGCTGTTTTTT. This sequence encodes CASKENLHTGELFF.

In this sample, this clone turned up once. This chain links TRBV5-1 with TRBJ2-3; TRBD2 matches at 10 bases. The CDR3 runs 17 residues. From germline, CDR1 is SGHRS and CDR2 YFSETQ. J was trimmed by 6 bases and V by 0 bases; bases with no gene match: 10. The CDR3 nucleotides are TGCGCCAGCAGCTTGGACCCTATAGCGGGGGGATATGATACGCAGTATTTT. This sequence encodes CASSLDPIAGGYDTQYF.

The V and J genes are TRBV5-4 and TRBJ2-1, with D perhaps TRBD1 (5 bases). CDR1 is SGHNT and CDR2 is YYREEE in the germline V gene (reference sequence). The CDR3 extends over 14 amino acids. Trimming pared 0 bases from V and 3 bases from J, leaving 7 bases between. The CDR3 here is CASSLGQIYNEQFF. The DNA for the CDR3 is TGTGCCAGCAGCTTGGGACAGATCTACAATGAGCAGTTCTTC.

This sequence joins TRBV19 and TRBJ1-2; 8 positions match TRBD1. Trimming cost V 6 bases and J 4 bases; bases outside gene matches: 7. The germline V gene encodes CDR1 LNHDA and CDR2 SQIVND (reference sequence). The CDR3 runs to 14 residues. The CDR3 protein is CASSQGGQVYGYTF. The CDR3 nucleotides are TGTGCCAGTAGCCAAGGGGGACAGGTCTATGGCTACACCTTC.

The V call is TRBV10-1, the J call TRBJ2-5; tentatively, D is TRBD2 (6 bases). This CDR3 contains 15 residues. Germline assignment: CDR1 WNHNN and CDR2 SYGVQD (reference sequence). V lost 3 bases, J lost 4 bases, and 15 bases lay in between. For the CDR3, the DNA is TGCGCCAGCAGTGACGTGCGGGGCCACCCAGAGACCCAGTACTTC. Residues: CASSDVRGHPETQYF.

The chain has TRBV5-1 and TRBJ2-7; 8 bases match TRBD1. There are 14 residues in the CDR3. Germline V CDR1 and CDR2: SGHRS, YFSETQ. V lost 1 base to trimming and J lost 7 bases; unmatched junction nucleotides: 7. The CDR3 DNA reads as TGCGCCAGCAGCTTGTTCCAGGGGGCTCGGGAGCAGTACTTC. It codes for CASSLFQGAREQYF.

The CDR3 DNA reads TGTGCCAGCAGTGCGGACCGCTCCTATAATTCACCCCTCCACTTT. Its translation is CASSADRSYNSPLHF. The genes are TRBV2 and TRBJ1-6; D uncertain. Germline V lookup: CDR1 SNHLY, CDR2 FYNNEI. The CDR3 totals 15 residues. The V and J ends lost 4 bases and 0 bases respectively, with 7 bases between them.

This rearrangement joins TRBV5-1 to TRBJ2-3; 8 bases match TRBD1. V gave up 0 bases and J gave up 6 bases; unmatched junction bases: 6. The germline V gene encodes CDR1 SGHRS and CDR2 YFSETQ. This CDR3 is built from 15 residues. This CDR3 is CASSLGPTGADTQYF. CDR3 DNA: TGCGCCAGCAGCTTGGGGCCGACAGGGGCGGATACGCAGTATTTT.

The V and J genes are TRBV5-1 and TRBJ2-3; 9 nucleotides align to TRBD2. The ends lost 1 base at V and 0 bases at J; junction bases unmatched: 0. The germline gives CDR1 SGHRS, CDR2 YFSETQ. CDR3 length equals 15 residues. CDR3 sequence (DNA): TGCGCCAGCAGCTTGCTAGCGGGGAGCACAGATACGCAGTATTTT. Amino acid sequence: CASSLLAGSTDTQYF.

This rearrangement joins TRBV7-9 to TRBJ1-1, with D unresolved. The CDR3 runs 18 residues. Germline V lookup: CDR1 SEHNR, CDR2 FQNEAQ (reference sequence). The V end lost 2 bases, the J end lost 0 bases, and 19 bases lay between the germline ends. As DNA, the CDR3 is TGTGCCAGCAGCTTACTTCGGGGAATGGTGTCCATGAACACTGAAGCTTTCTTT. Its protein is CASSLLRGMVSMNTEAFF.

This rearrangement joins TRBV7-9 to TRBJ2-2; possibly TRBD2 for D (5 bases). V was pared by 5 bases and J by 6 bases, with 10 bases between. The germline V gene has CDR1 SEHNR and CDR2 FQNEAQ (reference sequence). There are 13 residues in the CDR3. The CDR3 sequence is CASSPRVAGELFF. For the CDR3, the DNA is TGTGCCAGCAGCCCGCGGGTGGCCGGGGAGCTGTTTTTT.

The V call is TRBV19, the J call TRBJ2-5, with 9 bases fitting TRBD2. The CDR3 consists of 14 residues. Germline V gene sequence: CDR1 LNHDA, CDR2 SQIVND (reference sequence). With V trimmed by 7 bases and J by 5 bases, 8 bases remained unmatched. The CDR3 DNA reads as TGTGCCAGTAAGGGCGGGGGGGTGTTGGAGACCCAGTACTTC. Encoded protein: CASKGGGVLETQYF.